This T cell receptor (beta chain) originates from a study of T cells in Graves' hyperthyroidism and ophthalmopathy. Study overall: Blood was drawn when the patient was first diagnosed and still untreated.

Authors of the study amplified TCR beta CDR3 regions from RNA transcripts. A set of HTBI primers served as the primers for a first-round RT-PCR of the TCR CDR3. TCRdb ran MiXCR on the multiplex PCR reads and lists one entry per CDR3 protein. The sample includes about 520,000 distinct CDR3 sequences, around 20% of them seen just once. Patients were excluded for uncontrolled infection, other autoimmune disease, pregnancy or lactation. Each diagnosis drew on symptoms, thyroxine, TRAb, thyroid ultrasound and orbital computed tomography findings. Whole-study results and caveats: Model output signaled ophthalmopathy a median approximately 6 months ahead of onset.

On this clonotype itself: Its target is unknown.

The germline V and J ends were trimmed by 7 bases and 8 bases, with 21 bases remaining between them. The germline V gene has CDR1 SGHRS and CDR2 YFSETQ. This CDR3 contains 15 residues. This TCR derives from a man younger than 35 with Graves' hyperthyroidism. This chain uses TRBV5-1 with TRBJ2-2, with D possibly TRBD2 on 6 matching bases. The specimen was blood. CDR3 protein: CASRDKGGSGGELFF. The CDR3 DNA reads as TGCGCCAGCCGTGACAAAGGAGGGAGCGGAGGGGAGCTGTTTTTT.